Listed below are T cell receptor beta chains from one sample, sequenced in a study of beta chain features in type 1 diabetes. Sequenced by immunoSEQ multiplex PCR; TCRdb stores in-frame clones only, minus some. The table has roughly 260,000 clones, roughly a tenth seen once. Sequencing was done on a sample of naive CD4+ T cells from blood. The receptors originated from a young man with type 1 diabetes. Both conserved end residues are part of each CDR3. A D gene is named only where the DNA matches it firmly. Some rows mark clone size as missing; the rest say once, few, many or name a class of expanded clone.

D,size,V,J,CDR3,DNA
TRBD1,.,TRBV5-6,TRBJ2-1,CASSQDRGVSEQFF,TGTGCCAGCAGCCAGGACAGGGGGGTCAGTGAGCAGTTCTTC
.,few,TRBV29-1,TRBJ2-2,CSVTTSVNTGELFF,TGCAGCGTTACTACATCGGTCAACACCGGGGAGCTGTTTTTT
TRBD1,few,TRBV15,TRBJ1-4,CATRSKGAREKLFF,TGTGCCACCCGTAGCAAGGGGGCTCGGGAAAAACTGTTTTTT
.,few,TRBV5-1,TRBJ2-7,CASSLGGQTYEQYF,TGCGCCAGCAGCTTGGGGGGCCAGACCTACGAGCAGTACTTC
.,.,TRBV5-6,TRBJ1-2,CASSFPGYGYTF,TGTGCCAGCAGCTTCCCGGGGTATGGCTACACCTTC
TRBD2,few,TRBV5-4,TRBJ2-7,CASSTGLAGGNYEQYF,TGTGCCAGCAGCACGGGACTAGCGGGGGGCAACTACGAGCAGTACTTC
.,few,TRBV9,TRBJ2-3,CASSGGQHSTDTQYF,TGTGCCAGCAGCGGTGGACAGCATAGCACAGATACGCAGTATTTT
.,few,TRBV15,TRBJ2-3,CATSRDWTNTDTQYF,TGTGCCACCAGCAGAGACTGGACTAACACAGATACGCAGTATTTT
.,.,TRBV2,TRBJ2-7,CASSATAYEQYF,TGTGCCAGCAGTGCGACAGCCTACGAGCAGTACTTC
TRBD2,few,TRBV9,TRBJ2-3,CASSVASGGANTQYF,TGTGCCAGCAGCGTAGCTAGCGGGGGGGCAAATACGCAGTATTTT
.,.,TRBV2,TRBJ2-6,CASSETVGANVLTF,TGTGCCAGCAGTGAGACAGTGGGGGCCAACGTCCTGACTTTC
TRBD2,.,TRBV7-2,TRBJ2-1,CASRRGLEGQEQFF,TGTGCCAGCAGAAGGGGACTAGAGGGGCAAGAGCAGTTCTTC
TRBD2,few,TRBV27,TRBJ2-3,CASLPRKASGSDTQYF,TGTGCCAGCTTACCCAGGAAGGCTAGCGGGTCAGATACGCAGTATTTT
.,few,TRBV5-1,TRBJ1-5,CASSPGEGVPNQPQHF,TGCGCCAGCAGCCCTGGTGAGGGGGTTCCTAATCAGCCCCAGCATTTT
.,few,TRBV30,TRBJ2-5,CAWSSSSVQETQYF,TGTGCCTGGAGTAGTAGTTCTGTACAAGAGACCCAGTACTTC
TRBD1,few,TRBV7-2,TRBJ2-1,CASSLGQGLRNEQFF,TGTGCCAGCAGCTTGGGACAGGGGCTTAGGAATGAGCAGTTCTTC
TRBD2,few,TRBV2,TRBJ2-1,CASSDSGGYNEQFF,TGTGCCAGCAGTGATAGCGGGGGATACAATGAGCAGTTCTTC
TRBD1,few,TRBV6-1,TRBJ2-7,CASSRGTYEQYF,TGTGCCAGCAGCAGGGGGACCTACGAGCAGTACTTC
TRBD1,few,TRBV28,TRBJ2-2,CASSPGQVNTGELFF,TGTGCCAGCAGTCCGGGACAGGTCAACACCGGGGAGCTGTTTTTT
.,few,TRBV5-1,TRBJ2-1,CASSLGQSYNEQFF,TGCGCCAGCAGCTTGGGACAGTCCTACAATGAGCAGTTCTTC
.,.,TRBV27,TRBJ1-6,CASSPTVLNSPLHF,TGTGCCAGCAGTCCGACAGTTTTGAATTCACCCCTCCACTTT
.,.,TRBV5-4,TRBJ1-2,CASSLGGRASYGYTF,TGTGCCAGCAGCTTGGGAGGCAGGGCTAGCTATGGCTACACCTTC
.,.,TRBV19,TRBJ1-5,CASSMGSGNQPQHF,TGTGCCAGTAGTATGGGGAGCGGCAATCAGCCCCAGCATTTT
.,.,TRBV5-4,TRBJ1-2,CASSLWGGRGYTF,TGTGCCAGCAGCTTGTGGGGAGGGAGAGGCTACACCTTC
.,few,TRBV5-1,TRBJ2-6,CASSLGQPGGANVLTF,TGCGCCAGCAGCTTGGGGCAGCCGGGAGGGGCCAACGTCCTGACTTTC
.,few,TRBV7-3,TRBJ2-1,CASSPSSNYNEQFF,TGTGCCAGCAGTCCTAGCAGCAACTACAATGAGCAGTTCTTC
.,.,TRBV2,TRBJ2-5,CASGRQYQETQYF,TGTGCCAGCGGCAGGCAGTACCAAGAGACCCAGTACTTC
.,few,TRBV2,TRBJ1-1,CAAQFGGTEAFF,TGTGCCGCTCAATTCGGGGGAACTGAAGCTTTCTTT
TRBD1,few,TRBV9,TRBJ1-5,CASSQGQEPREPQHF,TGTGCCAGCAGCCAAGGACAGGAACCAAGAGAGCCCCAGCATTTT
.,few,TRBV5-1,TRBJ2-7,CASSLAIDREVNEQYF,TGCGCCAGCAGCTTGGCCATAGACAGGGAGGTCAACGAGCAGTACTTC
.,few,TRBV2,TRBJ2-7,CASRGDFNYEQYF,TGTGCCAGCAGGGGAGACTTCAACTACGAGCAGTACTTC
.,.,TRBV9,TRBJ1-3,CASSVESEGNTIYF,TGTGCCAGCAGCGTAGAGTCGGAGGGAAACACCATATATTTT
TRBD2,.,TRBV7-3,TRBJ2-3,CASSLTYEGLAGENRTQYF,TGTGCCAGCAGCTTAACGTATGAAGGACTAGCAGGGGAGAATCGGACGCAGTATTTT
TRBD1,.,TRBV5-1,TRBJ2-1,CASRAGTGANEQFF,TGCGCCAGCAGGGCCGGGACAGGGGCAAATGAGCAGTTCTTC
.,.,TRBV6-1,TRBJ1-2,CASSGDRTGGNYGYTF,TGTGCCAGCAGTGGCGACAGGACGGGTGGTAACTATGGCTACACCTTC
TRBD1,few,TRBV4-1,TRBJ1-5,CASSDLDRANQPQHF,TGCGCCAGCAGCGACCTGGACAGGGCCAATCAGCCCCAGCATTTT